This T cell receptor beta chain was retrieved from a study of blood T cell repertoires in COVID-19. Study-wide context: The United States, Italy and Spain provided the acute and convalescent COVID-19 samples.

Among Cohort 3 donors, those recovered had two negative PCRs, clearance, or symptom resolution. From germline, CDR1 is GTSNPN and CDR2 SVGIG (reference sequence). This CDR3 is 14 amino acids long. V was clipped by 3 bases and J by 5 bases, with 13 bases between them. Clones were sequenced by immunoSEQ multiplex PCR, and TCRdb holds only the in-frame ones, with some missing. The sample yields about 320,000 clones, 70% to 90% seen once. The chain uses TRBV30 and TRBJ2-2, with TRBD1 as a possible D gene (6 bases). This TCR was sampled from a woman aged 30 to 39 who had recovered from COVID-19. Source material: PBMCs or T cells enriched from blood (not recorded which). CDR3 residues: CAWSLTGTTGELFF. Written as DNA, the CDR3 is TGTGCCTGGAGCCTGACAGGAACTACCGGGGAGCTGTTTTTT.